Listed below are T cell receptor beta chains from one sample, sequenced in a study of memory CD4+ T cells and cytomegalovirus serostatus. Profiling relied on immunoSEQ multiplex PCR, and the TCRdb table lists in-frame clones only, not all of them. The top ten clones hold around 0.77% of a sample with 48,000 or so clones, around 80% of them seen once. The sequenced sample was memory CD4+ T cells from blood. The source of these receptors is an adult in good health and CMV-seronegative. Each CDR3 is given with its conserved first and last residue. D genes are given only for firm matches. Expanded clones get a size class; other rows say once, few or many, or leave the size out.

clone size: NA; D gene: NA; V gene: TRBV20-1; J gene: TRBJ1-1; CDR3 protein: CSASVRTEAFF; CDR3 DNA: TGCAGTGCTAGTGTCCGGACAGAGGCTTTCTTT
clone size: few; D gene: NA; V gene: TRBV4-1; J gene: TRBJ1-2; CDR3 protein: CASSQVASASNYGYTF; CDR3 DNA: TGCGCCAGCAGCCAAGTCGCCAGCGCCAGTAACTATGGCTACACCTTC
clone size: NA; D gene: NA; V gene: TRBV10-2; J gene: TRBJ1-2; CDR3 protein: CASRSGSVKTYGYTF; CDR3 DNA: TGCGCCAGCAGAAGTGGGTCAGTAAAAACCTATGGCTACACCTTC
clone size: NA; D gene: NA; V gene: TRBV25-1; J gene: TRBJ1-4; CDR3 protein: CASSEFRTPRNEKLFF; CDR3 DNA: TGTGCCAGCAGTGAATTTAGGACACCCCGTAATGAAAAACTGTTTTTT
clone size: NA; D gene: TRBD1; V gene: TRBV6-5; J gene: TRBJ1-2; CDR3 protein: CASRADRDYGYTF; CDR3 DNA: TGTGCCAGCAGGGCCGACAGGGACTATGGCTACACCTTC
clone size: NA; D gene: NA; V gene: TRBV25-1; J gene: TRBJ2-5; CDR3 protein: CASRGQGWRQETQYF; CDR3 DNA: TGTGCCAGCAGGGGTCAGGGTTGGAGACAAGAGACCCAGTACTTC
clone size: NA; D gene: NA; V gene: TRBV7-7; J gene: TRBJ2-7; CDR3 protein: CASSLNGRGFYEQYF; CDR3 DNA: TGTGCCAGCAGCTTAAATGGTAGGGGATTCTACGAGCAGTACTTC
clone size: NA; D gene: TRBD2; V gene: TRBV29-1; J gene: TRBJ2-3; CDR3 protein: CSVRLAGFTDTQYF; CDR3 DNA: TGCAGCGTTAGACTAGCGGGCTTCACAGATACGCAGTATTTT
clone size: NA; D gene: NA; V gene: TRBV5-4; J gene: TRBJ1-1; CDR3 protein: CASSPTGWGEDTEAFF; CDR3 DNA: TGTGCCAGCAGTCCAACTGGGTGGGGCGAGGACACTGAAGCTTTCTTT
clone size: few; D gene: NA; V gene: TRBV9; J gene: TRBJ2-7; CDR3 protein: CASSVGDSYEQYF; CDR3 DNA: TGTGCCAGCAGCGTAGGAGACAGCTACGAGCAGTACTTC
clone size: NA; D gene: NA; V gene: TRBV2; J gene: TRBJ2-3; CDR3 protein: CASSEGGGTSTDTQYF; CDR3 DNA: TGTGCCAGCAGTGAAGGAGGGGGGACTAGCACAGATACGCAGTATTTT
clone size: NA; D gene: NA; V gene: TRBV15; J gene: TRBJ2-2; CDR3 protein: CATSRALVGTGELFF; CDR3 DNA: TGTGCCACCAGCAGAGCACTAGTGGGCACCGGGGAGCTGTTTTTT
clone size: NA; D gene: NA; V gene: TRBV29-1; J gene: TRBJ2-2; CDR3 protein: CSVEDRHRPPITGELFF; CDR3 DNA: TGCAGCGTTGAAGATCGACACAGACCACCTATCACCGGGGAGCTGTTTTTT
clone size: NA; D gene: NA; V gene: TRBV7-8; J gene: TRBJ2-3; CDR3 protein: CASLGGRILTDTQYF; CDR3 DNA: TGTGCCAGCCTCGGTGGCCGCATACTCACAGATACGCAGTATTTT
clone size: NA; D gene: TRBD1; V gene: TRBV5-1; J gene: TRBJ1-3; CDR3 protein: CASSPGTGGSDVLRNTIYF; CDR3 DNA: TGCGCCAGCAGCCCGGGGACAGGGGGATCCGACGTTCTCAGAAACACCATATATTTT
clone size: NA; D gene: TRBD1; V gene: TRBV5-1; J gene: TRBJ1-1; CDR3 protein: CASSSGQPNTEAFF; CDR3 DNA: TGCGCCAGCAGCTCGGGACAGCCCAACACTGAAGCTTTCTTT
clone size: few; D gene: NA; V gene: TRBV11-2; J gene: TRBJ1-2; CDR3 protein: CASSSLRLRDGTNYGYTF; CDR3 DNA: TGTGCCAGCAGCTCTTTACGGCTCCGGGACGGTACTAACTATGGCTACACCTTC
clone size: few; D gene: TRBD2; V gene: TRBV29-1; J gene: TRBJ2-5; CDR3 protein: CSVDGTSGEGGETQYF; CDR3 DNA: TGCAGCGTTGACGGGACTAGCGGGGAGGGGGGAGAGACCCAGTACTTC
clone size: NA; D gene: NA; V gene: TRBV28; J gene: TRBJ1-2; CDR3 protein: CASSLRMHGYTF; CDR3 DNA: TGTGCCAGCAGTTTAAGAATGCATGGCTACACCTTC
clone size: few; D gene: NA; V gene: TRBV6-1; J gene: TRBJ2-7; CDR3 protein: CASRHRDSYEQYF; CDR3 DNA: TGTGCCAGCAGGCACAGGGACTCCTACGAGCAGTACTTC
clone size: NA; D gene: NA; V gene: TRBV18; J gene: TRBJ1-4; CDR3 protein: CASSPQVADSNEKLFF; CDR3 DNA: TGTGCCAGCTCACCACAGGTTGCAGACAGTAATGAAAAACTGTTTTTT
clone size: NA; D gene: NA; V gene: TRBV7-6; J gene: TRBJ2-5; CDR3 protein: CASSAYQETQYF; CDR3 DNA: TGTGCCAGCAGCGCCTACCAAGAGACCCAGTACTTC
clone size: once; D gene: TRBD1; V gene: TRBV7-9; J gene: TRBJ2-1; CDR3 protein: CASSLRTGAYNEQFF; CDR3 DNA: TGTGCCAGCAGCCTGCGGACAGGGGCCTACAATGAGCAGTTCTTC
clone size: NA; D gene: NA; V gene: TRBV2; J gene: TRBJ1-5; CDR3 protein: CASRDGPGNQPQHF; CDR3 DNA: TGTGCCAGCAGGGACGGACCAGGGAATCAGCCCCAGCATTTT
clone size: NA; D gene: TRBD2; V gene: TRBV5-4; J gene: TRBJ2-3; CDR3 protein: CASTPRTAGGGADTQYF; CDR3 DNA: TGTGCCAGCACCCCGCGAACGGCGGGAGGAGGGGCAGATACGCAGTATTTT
clone size: once; D gene: NA; V gene: TRBV6-5; J gene: TRBJ2-5; CDR3 protein: CASIKRPEETQYF; CDR3 DNA: TGTGCCAGCATTAAAAGACCCGAAGAGACCCAGTACTTC
clone size: once; D gene: TRBD1; V gene: TRBV29-1; J gene: TRBJ1-1; CDR3 protein: CSAGQGMVNTEAFF; CDR3 DNA: TGCAGCGCAGGACAGGGGATGGTGAACACTGAAGCTTTCTTT
clone size: once; D gene: NA; V gene: TRBV7-9; J gene: TRBJ1-3; CDR3 protein: CASSPTIGRSSGNTIYF; CDR3 DNA: TGTGCCAGCAGCCCGACGATCGGACGATCCTCTGGAAACACCATATATTTT
clone size: once; D gene: NA; V gene: TRBV4-1; J gene: TRBJ2-6; CDR3 protein: CASSRGSGANVLTF; CDR3 DNA: TGCGCCAGCAGCCGCGGTTCTGGGGCCAACGTCCTGACTTTC
clone size: NA; D gene: NA; V gene: TRBV7-2; J gene: TRBJ2-7; CDR3 protein: CASSLRTATYEQYF; CDR3 DNA: TGTGCCAGCAGCCTCCGGACAGCCACCTACGAGCAGTACTTC